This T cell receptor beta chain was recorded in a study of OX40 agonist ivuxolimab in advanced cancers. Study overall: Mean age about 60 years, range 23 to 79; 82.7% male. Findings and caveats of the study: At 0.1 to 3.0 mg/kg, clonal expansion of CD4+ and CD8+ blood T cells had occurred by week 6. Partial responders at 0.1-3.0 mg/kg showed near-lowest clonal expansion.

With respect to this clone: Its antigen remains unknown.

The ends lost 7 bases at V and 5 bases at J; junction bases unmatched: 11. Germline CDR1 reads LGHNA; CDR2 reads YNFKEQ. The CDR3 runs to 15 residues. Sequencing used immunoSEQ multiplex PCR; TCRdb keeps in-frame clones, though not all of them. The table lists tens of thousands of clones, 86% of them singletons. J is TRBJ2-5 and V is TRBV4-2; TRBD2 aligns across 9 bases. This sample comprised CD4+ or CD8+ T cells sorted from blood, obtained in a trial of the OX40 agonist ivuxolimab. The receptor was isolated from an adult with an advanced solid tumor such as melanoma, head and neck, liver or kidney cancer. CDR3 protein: CASTEGREGTETQYF. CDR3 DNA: TGTGCCAGCACCGAAGGGCGGGAGGGTACCGAGACCCAGTACTTC.